These T cell receptor beta chains were read from a single sample in a study of OX40 agonist ivuxolimab in advanced cancers. Assay used: immunoSEQ multiplex PCR; TCRdb lists only in-frame clones, some missing. This table has about 7,700 clones, more than 65% appearing once. Sequenced here: CD4+ or CD8+ T cells sorted from blood, sampled in a trial of the OX40 agonist ivuxolimab. The receptors here all came from an adult with an advanced solid tumor such as melanoma, head and neck, liver or kidney cancer. Both conserved end residues are part of each CDR3. The order of the fields is clone size, J gene, D gene, V gene, CDR3 DNA, CDR3 protein. The D gene is left open where the match is weak. Some rows have no size entry. The others give once, few or many, or a class for an expanded clone.

abundance: .; j_gene: TRBJ2-7; d_gene: .; v_gene: TRBV7-2; CDR3nt: TGTGCCAGCAGGGGGGGTTTGCGGAGTTCCTACGAGCAGTACTTC; CDR3aa: CASRGGLRSSYEQYF
abundance: .; j_gene: TRBJ2-1; d_gene: .; v_gene: TRBV29-1; CDR3nt: TGCAGCGTAACTAGCCAGCCCGATGAGCAGTTCTTC; CDR3aa: CSVTSQPDEQFF
abundance: .; j_gene: TRBJ2-1; d_gene: .; v_gene: TRBV7-8; CDR3nt: TGTGCCAGCAGCCCAACAAGGTACAATGAGCAGTTCTTC; CDR3aa: CASSPTRYNEQFF
abundance: few; j_gene: TRBJ2-1; d_gene: TRBD1; v_gene: TRBV6-8; CDR3nt: TGTGCCAGCAGTTCTGGGACAGGGGCAAATGAGCAGTTCTTC; CDR3aa: CASSSGTGANEQFF
abundance: .; j_gene: TRBJ1-1; d_gene: TRBD1; v_gene: TRBV6-5; CDR3nt: TGTGCCAGCAGTTCGACAGGGTCGAACACTGAAGCTTTCTTT; CDR3aa: CASSSTGSNTEAFF
abundance: .; j_gene: TRBJ2-1; d_gene: TRBD2; v_gene: TRBV13; CDR3nt: TGTGCCAGCAGCTCCCGGACTAGCGGGGGTAACTACAATGAGCAGTTCTTC; CDR3aa: CASSSRTSGGNYNEQFF
abundance: .; j_gene: TRBJ2-1; d_gene: TRBD2; v_gene: TRBV28; CDR3nt: TGTGCCAGCAGTTTATGGGGGGGGGATGAGCAGTTCTTC; CDR3aa: CASSLWGGDEQFF
abundance: .; j_gene: TRBJ2-1; d_gene: TRBD2; v_gene: TRBV7-3; CDR3nt: TGTGCCAGCAGCTTAAATGCAGTAGGGCGGGGGACTGAGCAGTTCTTC; CDR3aa: CASSLNAVGRGTEQFF
abundance: .; j_gene: TRBJ1-4; d_gene: .; v_gene: TRBV19; CDR3nt: TGTGCCAGTAGTCACCCTGGGATTAATGAAAAACTGTTTTTT; CDR3aa: CASSHPGINEKLFF
abundance: .; j_gene: TRBJ2-2; d_gene: .; v_gene: TRBV29-1; CDR3nt: TGCAGCGTTGCATCCGGGGGGAACACCGGGGAGCTGTTTTTT; CDR3aa: CSVASGGNTGELFF
abundance: once; j_gene: TRBJ2-7; d_gene: .; v_gene: TRBV6-1; CDR3nt: TGTGCCAGCACTAACACCGGACTATCCTACGAGCAGTACTTC; CDR3aa: CASTNTGLSYEQYF
abundance: .; j_gene: TRBJ2-3; d_gene: TRBD2; v_gene: TRBV28; CDR3nt: TGTGCCAGCAGTTGGACTAGCGGCACAGATACGCAGTATTTT; CDR3aa: CASSWTSGTDTQYF
abundance: .; j_gene: TRBJ2-7; d_gene: .; v_gene: TRBV9; CDR3nt: TGTGCCAGCAGCCGGGGAAGTGGCTCCTACGAGCAGTACTTC; CDR3aa: CASSRGSGSYEQYF
abundance: .; j_gene: TRBJ1-3; d_gene: TRBD1; v_gene: TRBV30; CDR3nt: TGTGCCTGGAGCACAGGGGGTTCTGGAAACACCATATATTTT; CDR3aa: CAWSTGGSGNTIYF
abundance: .; j_gene: TRBJ2-7; d_gene: .; v_gene: TRBV6-5; CDR3nt: TGTGCCAGCAGTGGCGGGGAGGCCTACGAGCAGTACTTC; CDR3aa: CASSGGEAYEQYF
abundance: .; j_gene: TRBJ2-5; d_gene: TRBD2; v_gene: TRBV30; CDR3nt: TGTGCCTGGAGCACTTTAGCGGGGGCTATCCAAGAGACCCAGTACTTC; CDR3aa: CAWSTLAGAIQETQYF
abundance: .; j_gene: TRBJ2-7; d_gene: .; v_gene: TRBV6-5; CDR3nt: TGTGCCAGCAGTTACTCGAATGTCTTTTACTTC; CDR3aa: CASSYSNVFYF
abundance: .; j_gene: TRBJ1-2; d_gene: .; v_gene: TRBV7-2; CDR3nt: TGTGCCAGCAGCGAACAGAAGGGGGGGGGCATCTATGGCTACACCTTC; CDR3aa: CASSEQKGGGIYGYTF
abundance: once; j_gene: TRBJ1-2; d_gene: .; v_gene: TRBV30; CDR3nt: TGTGCCCGTAAGGTAGCGGGCGATTATGGCTACACCTTC; CDR3aa: CARKVAGDYGYTF
abundance: .; j_gene: TRBJ2-7; d_gene: TRBD2; v_gene: TRBV13; CDR3nt: TGTGCCAGCAGCTCCCCGGGACTAGCGGAAGGGGGCGAGCAGTACTTC; CDR3aa: CASSSPGLAEGGEQYF
abundance: .; j_gene: TRBJ2-1; d_gene: .; v_gene: TRBV28; CDR3nt: TGTGCCAGCAGGACAGGGGAGGGTGAGCAGTTCTTC; CDR3aa: CASRTGEGEQFF
abundance: few; j_gene: TRBJ1-5; d_gene: .; v_gene: TRBV4-3; CDR3nt: TGCGCCAGCAGCCAAGGGGGGCATCAGCCCCAGCATTTT; CDR3aa: CASSQGGHQPQHF
abundance: .; j_gene: TRBJ2-1; d_gene: .; v_gene: TRBV15; CDR3nt: TGTGCCACCAGCAGAGATCTCCGCGGGACAGCCAATGAGCAGTTCTTC; CDR3aa: CATSRDLRGTANEQFF
abundance: .; j_gene: TRBJ1-3; d_gene: .; v_gene: TRBV30; CDR3nt: TGTGCCTGGAAGCAGACACACTCTGGAAACACCATATATTTT; CDR3aa: CAWKQTHSGNTIYF
abundance: .; j_gene: TRBJ2-3; d_gene: .; v_gene: TRBV27; CDR3nt: TGTGCCAGCAGTTTATTCTCGGGATCCCTCACAGATACGCAGTATTTT; CDR3aa: CASSLFSGSLTDTQYF
abundance: once; j_gene: TRBJ2-2; d_gene: TRBD2; v_gene: TRBV7-9; CDR3nt: TGTGCCAGCATTGGACTAGCGGGAGTTACCGGGGAGCTGTTTTTT; CDR3aa: CASIGLAGVTGELFF
abundance: once; j_gene: TRBJ2-1; d_gene: TRBD2; v_gene: TRBV5-1; CDR3nt: TGCGCCAGCAGCTTGGTAACACTAGCGGGAGATGAGCAGTTCTTC; CDR3aa: CASSLVTLAGDEQFF
abundance: .; j_gene: TRBJ2-7; d_gene: .; v_gene: TRBV9; CDR3nt: TGTGCCAGCAGCGGAGGGGGAGGAATCGAGCAGTACTTC; CDR3aa: CASSGGGGIEQYF
abundance: .; j_gene: TRBJ1-1; d_gene: TRBD1; v_gene: TRBV11-2; CDR3nt: TGTGCCAGCAGCTTAGGACAGGGGTTTGACACTGAAGCTTTCTTT; CDR3aa: CASSLGQGFDTEAFF
abundance: .; j_gene: TRBJ2-7; d_gene: TRBD2; v_gene: TRBV14; CDR3nt: TGTGCCAGCAGCCAAGCCTTCTCTAGCGGGTATTACCCCTACGAGCAGTACTTC; CDR3aa: CASSQAFSSGYYPYEQYF
abundance: once; j_gene: TRBJ2-7; d_gene: .; v_gene: TRBV28; CDR3nt: TGTGCCAGCAGTTTAAGCTCCTACGAGCAGTACTTC; CDR3aa: CASSLSSYEQYF
abundance: .; j_gene: TRBJ1-6; d_gene: TRBD1; v_gene: TRBV7-9; CDR3nt: TGTGCCAGCAGCTGGAGGGACAGCCCTCTCTATAATTCACCCCTCCACTTT; CDR3aa: CASSWRDSPLYNSPLHF
abundance: .; j_gene: TRBJ1-5; d_gene: TRBD1; v_gene: TRBV5-6; CDR3nt: TGTGCCAGCAGCTTGGGTCACAGGGGCTCCTCGCCCCAGCATTTT; CDR3aa: CASSLGHRGSSPQHF